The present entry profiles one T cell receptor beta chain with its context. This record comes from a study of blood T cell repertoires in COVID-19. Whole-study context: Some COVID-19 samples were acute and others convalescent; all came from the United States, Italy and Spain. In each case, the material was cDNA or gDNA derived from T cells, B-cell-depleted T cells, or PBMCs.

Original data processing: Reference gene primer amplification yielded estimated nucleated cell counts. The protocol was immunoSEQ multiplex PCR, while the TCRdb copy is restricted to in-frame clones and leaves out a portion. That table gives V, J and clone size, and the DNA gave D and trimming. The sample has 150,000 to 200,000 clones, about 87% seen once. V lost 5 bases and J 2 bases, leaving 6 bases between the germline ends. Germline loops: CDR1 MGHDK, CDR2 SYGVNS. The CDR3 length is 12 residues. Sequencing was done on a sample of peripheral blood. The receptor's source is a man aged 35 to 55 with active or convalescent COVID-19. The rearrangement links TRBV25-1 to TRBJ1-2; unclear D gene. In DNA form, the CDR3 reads TGTGCCAGCAGTCATCTAAACTATGGCTACACCTTC. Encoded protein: CASSHLNYGYTF.